Shown below are 25 T cell receptor beta chains from a single sample sequenced in a study of T cell responses to AZD1222 COVID-19 vaccine. This table comes from immunoSEQ multiplex PCR, and its TCRdb copy is limited to in-frame clones, with some not included. This sample has about 140,000 clones, with approximately 92% found just once. This specimen consisted of peripheral blood, obtained on day 0 of AZD1222 vaccination. Receptors were obtained from an adult in good health.

There are a few counts of this clone. This chain connects TRBV19 to TRBJ2-3, with 8 bases identical to TRBD1. J gave up 0 bases and V 10 bases, and 3 bases lay outside the gene matches. This CDR3 has 13 residues. Per germline, CDR1 LNHDA and CDR2 SQIVND (reference sequence). The CDR3 DNA reads TGTGCCACCAGGGACAGGAGCACAGATACGCAGTATTTT. Translating gives CATRDRSTDTQYF.

The rearrangement joins TRBV7-9 to TRBJ1-2; the D gene is possibly TRBD1 (6 bases). The length of the CDR3 is 15 residues. The germline V and J ends were trimmed by 2 bases and 4 bases, with 14 bases remaining between them. Germline V CDR1 and CDR2: SEHNR, FQNEAQ (reference sequence). The CDR3 loop reads CASSLQAGAVYGYTF. CDR3 DNA: TGTGCCAGCAGCTTACAGGCAGGGGCCGTCTATGGCTACACCTTC.

The genes are TRBV19 and TRBJ2-2; the match to TRBD1 covers 9 bases. J gave up 1 base and V 10 bases, and 4 bases lay outside the gene matches. This CDR3 contains 14 residues. Germline CDR1 is LNHDA and CDR2 is SQIVND (reference sequence). The DNA for the CDR3 is TGTGCCACTCGGGGACAGGGGAACACCGGGGAGCTGTTTTTT. Its translation is CATRGQGNTGELFF.

The chain recombines TRBV5-1 with TRBJ1-1; the match to TRBD1 covers 7 bases. Germline values: CDR1 SGHRS, CDR2 YFSETQ. The V gene end was trimmed by 6 bases and the J gene end by 2 bases; junction bases not matched to a gene: 10. The CDR3 is 15 residues long. The CDR3 nucleotides are TGCGCCAGCACCCCTAGGACAGGCGAAAACACTGAAGCTTTCTTT. Its protein product is CASTPRTGENTEAFF.

The chain carries TRBV6-4 and TRBJ2-3, with 10 bases that match TRBD2. Germline V gene data show CDR1 as MRHNA and CDR2 as SNTAGT. After removal of 2 bases from V and 2 bases from J, the junction contained 4 bases not matched to a gene. The CDR3 contains 16 residues. CDR3 protein: CASSDGAGGATDTQYF. The CDR3 DNA reads TGTGCCAGCAGTGACGGAGCGGGGGGGGCCACAGATACGCAGTATTTT.

This clone was observed a handful of times. This CDR3 is CASSSTYWGGSGKANIQYF. The DNA of the CDR3 is TGTGCCAGCAGTTCGACCTACTGGGGGGGTAGCGGGAAGGCAAACATTCAGTACTTC. This chain links TRBV28 with TRBJ2-4; TRBD2 aligns across 8 bases. The germline V gene has CDR1 MDHEN and CDR2 SYDVKM. This CDR3 spans 19 amino acids. V lost 4 bases, J lost 6 bases, and 20 bases stayed unmatched.

This chain links TRBV19 with TRBJ2-7; TRBD2 might be the D (5 bases). The V gene's germline CDR1 is LNHDA and CDR2 SQIVND (reference sequence). The CDR3 spans 13 residues. V was trimmed by 9 bases and J by 6 bases, leaving 18 bases between them. This chain's CDR3 is CASTPGSSGEQYF. In nucleotides, the CDR3 is TGTGCCAGCACCCCGGGGTCCTCGGGCGAGCAGTACTTC.

The CDR3 reads CASSPPGPGSYQETQYF. The CDR3 bases are TGTGCCAGCAGCCCCCCCGGGCCAGGGTCTTACCAAGAGACCCAGTACTTC. This chain joins TRBV7-2 and TRBJ2-5; the D gene is possibly TRBD1 (5 bases). Germline loops: CDR1 SGHTA, CDR2 FQGNSA. V was cut by 5 bases and J by 0 bases, with 19 bases left in between. The CDR3 loop spans 17 amino acids.

This sequence joins TRBV7-2 and TRBJ2-1; 7 nucleotides line up with TRBD1. Losses at the gene ends were 4 bases for V and 6 bases for J; bases not matched to a gene: 9. Germline V gene sequence: CDR1 SGHTA, CDR2 FQGNSA. The CDR3 has 15 residues. The CDR3 protein is CASSSYGTEFNEQFF. The CDR3, as DNA: TGTGCCAGCAGCTCCTACGGGACAGAGTTCAATGAGCAGTTCTTC.

CDR3 residues: CASRAPRAGTFEKLFF. The CDR3, as DNA: TGTGCCAGCAGAGCCCCCCGAGCGGGTACCTTTGAAAAACTGTTTTTT. The chain joins TRBV2 to TRBJ1-4; D is unclear. V was shortened by 6 bases and J by 7 bases, with 21 bases between the two germline ends. CDR1 and CDR2 (germline): SNHLY, FYNNEI. This CDR3 is 16 amino acids long.

The V and J genes are TRBV16 and TRBJ2-1; no reliable D call. Germline CDR1 and CDR2: KGHSY and FQNENV. V was cut by 4 bases and J by 7 bases, with 11 bases left in between. This CDR3 is 13 amino acids long. The CDR3 sequence: CASSPPSVNEQFF. The CDR3, as DNA: TGTGCCAGCAGCCCCCCATCGGTAAATGAGCAGTTCTTC.

This chain uses TRBV29-1 with TRBJ2-5, with TRBD1 matching 7 bases. CDR1 SQVTM and CDR2 ANQGSEA come from the germline V gene. Trimming cost V 7 bases and J 2 bases; bases outside gene matches: 4. The CDR3 loop spans 12 amino acids. The CDR3 spells CSARDSQETQYF. The DNA for the CDR3 is TGCAGCGCTCGGGACAGTCAAGAGACCCAGTACTTC. Full variable domain (missing parts from reference TRBV29-1 and TRBJ2-5): SAVISQKPSRDICQRGTSLTIQCQVDSQVTMMFWYRQQPGQSLTLIATANQGSEATYESGFVIDKFPISRPNLTFSTLTVSNMSPEDSSIYLCSARDSQETQYFGPGTRLLVL.

The rearrangement uses TRBV30 and TRBJ1-2; the D is unclear. CDR1 is GTSNPN, CDR2 SVGIG, per germline (reference sequence). Trimming removed 5 bases from V and 0 bases from J, with 7 bases in between. The CDR3 runs to 12 residues. In DNA, the CDR3 is TGTGCCTGGGATAAAGCTAACTATGGCTACACCTTC. Encoded protein: CAWDKANYGYTF.

The chain joins TRBV3-1 (or the pseudogene TRBV3-2) to TRBJ1-5; D uncertain. V dropped 1 base and J dropped 0 bases, with 10 bases sitting between them. The CDR3 runs to 16 residues. From germline, CDR1 is LGHDT and CDR2 YNNKEL (reference sequence). The CDR3 sequence: CASSQGTRSSNQPQHF. The DNA of the CDR3 is TGTGCCAGCAGCCAAGGTACTAGGTCTAGCAATCAGCCCCAGCATTTT.

This sequence joins TRBV3-1 (or the pseudogene TRBV3-2) and TRBJ2-6; TRBD1 agrees at 8 bases. CDR1 LGHDT and CDR2 YNNKEL come from the germline V gene (reference sequence). This CDR3 comprises 17 residues. With V trimmed by 8 bases and J by 1 base, 10 bases remained unmatched. The CDR3 here is CASGRAGGISGANVLTF. The CDR3, as DNA: TGTGCCAGCGGGCGGGCAGGGGGCATTTCTGGGGCCAACGTCCTGACTTTC.

This clone was observed once. The chain carries TRBV4-1 and TRBJ1-5; 12 bases line up with TRBD1. This CDR3 comprises 16 residues. The V and J ends lost 4 bases and 1 base, in that order; junction bases with no gene match: 2. Germline V lookup: CDR1 MGHRA, CDR2 YSYEKL. For the CDR3, the DNA is TGCGCCAGCAGCCCGGGACAGGGGGCAAGCAATCAGCCCCAGCATTTT. The encoded protein is CASSPGQGASNQPQHF.

The chain uses TRBV6-5 and TRBJ1-3; D is uncertain. V was cut by 2 bases and J by 0 bases, with 8 bases left in between. Germline V gives CDR1 MNHEY, CDR2 SVGAGI. The CDR3 contains 15 residues. The CDR3 DNA is TGTGCCAGCAGTTACGGGTGGTACTCTGGAAACACCATATATTTT. Residues: CASSYGWYSGNTIYF.

V is TRBV6-5 and J is TRBJ1-1; D gene ambiguous. CDR3 length: 12 amino acids. Germline V CDR1 and CDR2: MNHEY, SVGAGI. The V gene lost 6 bases and the J gene lost 2 bases, with 7 bases spanning the gap. CDR3 sequence reads: CASRLSNTEAFF. CDR3 DNA: TGTGCCAGCAGGTTGTCAAACACTGAAGCTTTCTTT.

This chain connects TRBV3-1 (or the pseudogene TRBV3-2) to TRBJ2-2, with a weak D call TRBD2 (6 bases). The CDR3 is 14 residues long. V was pared by 6 bases and J by 6 bases, with 14 bases between. The germline gives CDR1 LGHDT, CDR2 YNNKEL (reference sequence). The CDR3 here is CASRNGGLSGELFF. The CDR3 DNA follows: TGTGCCAGCAGAAACGGGGGTCTATCCGGGGAGCTGTTTTTT.

V gene TRBV27 combines with J gene TRBJ1-6; TRBD1 agrees at 9 bases. The CDR3 consists of 17 residues. CDR1 and CDR2 (germline): MNHEY, SMNVEV (reference sequence). V shed 5 bases, J shed 2 bases, and the junction held 7 bases outside the gene matches. The CDR3 coding sequence is TGTGCCAGCAGTCCACGGACAGGGGATGCCTATAATTCACCCCTCCACTTT. Translated, it gives CASSPRTGDAYNSPLHF.

The chain is built from TRBV9 and TRBJ1-3, with unresolved D. Germline CDR1 reads SGDLS; CDR2 reads YYNGEE. V shed 3 bases and J shed 0 bases, with 10 bases lying between them. CDR3 length: 15 amino acids. The CDR3 DNA follows: TGTGCCAGCAGCGCGTCTGGGGTCTCTGGAAACACCATATATTTT. This translates into CASSASGVSGNTIYF. The whole variable domain, remainder taken from reference TRBV9 and TRBJ1-3, is DSGVTQTPKHLITATGQRVTLRCSPRSGDLSVYWYQQSLDQGLQFLIQYYNGEERAKGNILERFSAQQFPDLHSELNLSSLELGDSALYFCASSASGVSGNTIYFGEGSWLTVV.

In its sample, this clone was seen once. J is TRBJ2-4 and V is TRBV4-1; TRBD1 aligns across 8 bases. Germline V gene data show CDR1 as MGHRA and CDR2 as YSYEKL. V lost 2 bases, J lost 4 bases, and 7 bases stayed unmatched. The CDR3 runs 16 residues. CDR3 bases: TGCGCCAGCAGCCAACCCAGTAGGACAGGGAAAAACATTCAGTACTTC. Amino acids: CASSQPSRTGKNIQYF.

The CDR3 spells CASSISDASLYGYTF. The CDR3 DNA follows: TGTGCCAGTAGTATCTCCGACGCCTCCCTTTATGGCTACACCTTC. The J gene is TRBJ1-2, the V gene TRBV19, with D uncertain. CDR1 and CDR2 from the germline V gene are LNHDA and SQIVND (reference sequence). The CDR3 loop spans 15 amino acids. Trimming cost V 3 bases and J 5 bases, with 16 bases left between them.

The chain couples TRBV5-1 to TRBJ1-4; a possible D gene is TRBD1 (5 bases). The V gene lost 4 bases and the J gene lost 7 bases, with 14 bases spanning the gap. The CDR3 has 14 residues. Germline assignment: CDR1 SGHRS and CDR2 YFSETQ. CDR3 residues: CASSLGHGGEKLFF. CDR3 DNA sequence: TGCGCCAGCAGCCTAGGACATGGGGGTGAAAAACTGTTTTTT. Variable domain in full (rest from reference TRBV5-1 and TRBJ1-4): KAGVTQTPRYLIKTRGQQVTLSCSPISGHRSVSWYQQTPGQGLQFLFEYFSETQRNKGNFPGRFSGRQFSNSRSEMNVSTLELGDSALYLCASSLGHGGEKLFFGSGTQLSVL.

V is TRBV11-2 and J is TRBJ1-2, with D possibly being TRBD1 (6 bases). The CDR3 totals 14 residues. The germline CDR1 and CDR2 sequences are SGHAT and FQNNGV. V was shortened by 6 bases and J by 7 bases, with 18 bases between the two germline ends. The CDR3 here is CASRGINRAAGYTF. The CDR3 DNA follows: TGTGCCAGCAGAGGGATTAACAGGGCTGCTGGCTACACCTTC.